The 22 T cell receptor beta chains below were found in one sample sequenced in a study of T cells in Graves' hyperthyroidism and ophthalmopathy. TCR beta CDR3 sequences were amplified from RNA transcripts. RT-PCR in the first round (using the HTBI primer set) targeted the TCR CDR3. In TCRdb, the multiplex PCR reads were re-called with MiXCR into one record per CDR3 protein. This repertoire shows about 400,000 distinct CDR3 sequences, roughly 15% found once; its top ten account for approximately 20%. Sequenced sample: blood. The receptors shown here come from a woman aged 55 to 70 with Graves' ophthalmopathy.

The chain carries TRBV7-3 and TRBJ2-1, with 7 bases aligning to TRBD2. Germline V gives CDR1 SGHTA, CDR2 FQGTGA. The CDR3 runs to 15 residues. Germline trimming cut 2 bases from V and 5 bases from J; bases unmatched to any gene: 6. CDR3 sequence (DNA): TGTGCCAGCAGCTTATTGGGGGGAGGGGACAATGAGCAGTTCTTC. This codes for CASSLLGGGDNEQFF.

The J gene is TRBJ2-3, the V gene TRBV20-1; 9 nucleotides agree with TRBD2. CDR1 DFQATT and CDR2 SNEGSKA come from the germline V gene (reference sequence). The V and J ends lost 6 bases and 1 base, in that order; junction bases with no gene match: 2. The CDR3 extends over 13 amino acids. The CDR3 is CSARLAGTDTQYF. The DNA for the CDR3 is TGCAGTGCCAGACTAGCGGGCACAGATACGCAGTATTTT.

This clonotype has ten or more counts. The rearrangement uses TRBV28 and TRBJ2-1; no clear D gene. The V gene's germline CDR1 is MDHEN and CDR2 SYDVKM. V was trimmed by 6 bases and J by 7 bases, leaving 10 bases between them. This CDR3 spans 12 amino acids. The CDR3 sequence: CASSTQWNEQFF. CDR3 bases: TGTGCCAGCAGCACCCAGTGGAATGAGCAGTTCTTC.

The chain is built from TRBV20-1 and TRBJ1-1; D gene unclear. This CDR3 is built from 12 residues. CDR1 is DFQATT and CDR2 is SNEGSKA in the germline V gene (reference sequence). V was trimmed by 6 bases and J by 3 bases, leaving 11 bases between them. CDR3 DNA: TGCAGTGCCCGACGGGGTGACACTGAAGCTTTCTTT. It specifies CSARRGDTEAFF.

This clonotype was counted many times. The gene calls are TRBV5-1 and TRBJ2-7, with D perhaps TRBD1 or TRBD2 (5 bases each). This CDR3 region has 15 residues. Looked up from germline, CDR1 is SGHRS and CDR2 is YFSETQ. V lost 1 base and J lost 3, with 14 bases in between. The CDR3: CASSLSPGPNYEQYF. The CDR3 region has the DNA TGCGCCAGCAGCTTGTCCCCGGGGCCTAACTACGAGCAGTACTTC. Using reference TRBV5-1 and TRBJ2-7 for the parts outside the CDR3, the full variable domain is KAGVTQTPRYLIKTRGQQVTLSCSPISGHRSVSWYQQTPGQGLQFLFEYFSETQRNKGNFPGRFSGRQFSNSRSEMNVSTLELGDSALYLCASSLSPGPNYEQYFGPGTRLTVT.

This clonotype showed up many times. The chain joins TRBV5-8 to TRBJ1-1, with TRBD1 identical over 10 bases. The CDR3 totals 14 residues. CDR1 SGHTS and CDR2 YDEGEE come from the germline V gene. Trimming took 1 base from V and 5 from J; bases not matched to a gene: 2. The CDR3 nucleotides are TGTGCCAGCAGCTTGAGGGACAGGGGAACTGAAGCTTTCTTT. Translating gives CASSLRDRGTEAFF.

The chain employs TRBV20-1 and TRBJ1-3; 8 positions match TRBD1. J lost 0 bases, V lost 2 bases, and 3 bases had no gene match. The CDR3 spans 15 residues. CDR1 is DFQATT, CDR2 SNEGSKA, per germline (reference sequence). In nucleotides, the CDR3 is TGCAGTGCTAGAAACAGGGGGAGCTCTGGAAACACCATATATTTT. This codes for CSARNRGSSGNTIYF.

The V and J genes are TRBV7-9 and TRBJ1-2; TRBD1 might be the D (6 bases). Germline CDR1 is SEHNR and CDR2 is FQNEAQ (reference sequence). V was trimmed by 9 bases and J by 6 bases, leaving 17 bases between them. The CDR3 length is 13 residues. CDR3 residues: CARSGVGGNGYTF. The CDR3 DNA reads TGTGCCAGAAGCGGCGTCGGGGGCAATGGCTACACCTTC. Looking up the rest from reference TRBV7-9 and TRBJ1-2 gives the full variable domain: DTGVSQNPRHKITKRGQNVTFRCDPISEHNRLYWYRQTLGQGPEFLTYFQNEAQLEKSRLLSDRFSAERPKGSFSTLEIQRTEQGDSAMYLCARSGVGGNGYTFGSGTRLTVV.

The genes are TRBV19 and TRBJ2-3; 16 bases line up with TRBD2. The ends lost 3 bases at V and 4 bases at J; junction bases unmatched: 4. CDR1 LNHDA and CDR2 SQIVND come from the germline V gene (reference sequence). The CDR3 runs to 17 residues. CDR3 amino acids: CASSILGLAGGPDTQYF. The CDR3 DNA reads TGTGCCAGTAGTATTCTGGGACTAGCGGGAGGGCCAGATACGCAGTATTTT.

The chain recombines TRBV7-9 with TRBJ2-3; 8 nucleotides match TRBD2. The germline V gene has CDR1 SEHNR and CDR2 FQNEAQ (reference sequence). Trimming at V came to 5 bases and at J to 13 bases, leaving 11 bases not matched to a gene. The CDR3 runs 13 residues. Here the CDR3 reads CASSAPPGLGKYF. CDR3 DNA sequence: TGTGCCAGCAGCGCACCTCCGGGACTAGGAAAGTATTTT. Full variable domain (outside the CDR3, taken from reference TRBV7-9 and TRBJ2-3): DTGVSQNPRHKITKRGQNVTFRCDPISEHNRLYWYRQTLGQGPEFLTYFQNEAQLEKSRLLSDRFSAERPKGSFSTLEIQRTEQGDSAMYLCASSAPPGLGKYFGPGTRLTVL.

This rearrangement joins TRBV4-1 to TRBJ1-1, with no clear D. This CDR3 spans 13 amino acids. Germline CDR1 and CDR2: MGHRA and YSYEKL. Trimming shortened V by 2 bases and J by 1 base, and 5 bases separated the two germline ends. Here the CDR3 DNA reads TGCGCCAGCAGCCAATCACCGAACACTGAAGCTTTCTTT. Translating gives CASSQSPNTEAFF.

This clonotype showed up just a few times. This chain uses TRBV30 with TRBJ1-4; D is possibly TRBD1 (6 bases). Germline loops: CDR1 GTSNPN, CDR2 SVGIG (reference sequence). V lost 3 bases to trimming and J lost 4 bases, with 9 bases between them. The CDR3 consists of 13 residues. The CDR3 DNA reads TGTGCCTGGAGCCAGGGGAATAATGAAAAACTGTTTTTT. It specifies CAWSQGNNEKLFF.

This clonotype was seen more than once but under ten times. The chain joins TRBV6-1 to TRBJ1-6; D gene ambiguous. Germline assignment: CDR1 MNHNS and CDR2 SASEGT. The CDR3 runs 14 residues. Trimming left V 11 bases short and J 1 base short, with 12 bases between. The CDR3 coding sequence is TGTGCCTCTGCGCTGGTGTCCTATAATTCACCCCTCCACTTT. It translates to CASALVSYNSPLHF.

In its sample, this clonotype was seen many times. The chain has TRBV12-3 or TRBV12-4 and TRBJ1-1; perhaps TRBD1 as D (5 bases). V was clipped by 2 bases and J by 6 bases, with 10 bases between them. CDR3 length: 13 residues. The CDR3 DNA follows: TGTGCCAGCAGTTTACTAGGGGAGGCTGAAGCTTTCTTT. Its translation: CASSLLGEAEAFF.

This clonotype was seen ten or more times. The gene calls are TRBV5-1 and TRBJ2-4, with TRBD2 as a possible D gene (6 bases). V was cut by 4 bases and J by 9 bases, with 11 bases left in between. Germline V gives CDR1 SGHRS, CDR2 YFSETQ. The CDR3 has 12 amino acids. CDR3 sequence: CASSPPGGIQYF. The CDR3, as DNA: TGCGCCAGCAGCCCCCCCGGGGGCATTCAGTACTTC.

This clonotype was observed a handful of times. The chain links TRBV28 to TRBJ2-3; D may match TRBD1 or TRBD2 (5 bases each). Germline V gene data show CDR1 as MDHEN and CDR2 as SYDVKM. Trimming stripped 3 bases from V and 6 bases from J, with 13 bases between. The CDR3 loop spans 14 amino acids. The CDR3 nucleotides are TGTGCCAGCAGTTTTTCGGGGAAGGGGGATACGCAGTATTTT. It translates to CASSFSGKGDTQYF. Combining the CDR3 with reference TRBV28 and TRBJ2-3 gives the whole variable domain DVKVTQSSRYLVKRTGEKVFLECVQDMDHENMFWYRQDPGLGLRLIYFSYDVKMKEKGDIPEGYSVSREKKERFSLILESASTNQTSMYLCASSFSGKGDTQYFGPGTRLTVL.

The chain couples TRBV28 to TRBJ2-1; perhaps TRBD2 as D (5 bases). The CDR3 has 15 amino acids. V lost 6 bases and J lost 0, with 12 bases in between. Germline V gives CDR1 MDHEN, CDR2 SYDVKM. DNA of the CDR3: TGTGCCAGCAGGATGACTCTAGCCTCCTACAATGAGCAGTTCTTC. Amino acid sequence: CASRMTLASYNEQFF.

At least ten counts were recorded for this clonotype. The rearrangement joins TRBV27 to TRBJ2-7; the match to TRBD1 covers 8 bases. Per germline, CDR1 MNHEY and CDR2 SMNVEV (reference sequence). The CDR3 is made up of 18 amino acids. Trimming at V came to 5 bases and at J to 6 bases, leaving 21 bases not matched to a gene. The CDR3 region has the DNA TGTGCCAGCAGTCTAGGGGGGAGGAGCTGGACAGGGTTGGGCGAGCAGTACTTC. Translation: CASSLGGRSWTGLGEQYF.

This clonotype was observed at least ten times. The V call is TRBV29-1, the J call TRBJ1-1; no clear D. Trimming removed 3 bases from V and 5 bases from J, with 10 bases in between. The CDR3 loop spans 12 amino acids. CDR1 and CDR2 (germline): SQVTM, ANQGSEA. The CDR3 sequence is CSVDPTGTEAFF. CDR3 DNA sequence: TGCAGCGTTGACCCGACGGGGACTGAAGCTTTCTTT.

At least ten counts were recorded for this clonotype. V and J are TRBV27 and TRBJ2-7; a possible D gene is TRBD2 (6 bases). CDR1 and CDR2 from the germline V gene are MNHEY and SMNVEV (reference sequence). This CDR3 is 15 amino acids long. V shed 5 bases and J shed 4 bases, with 18 bases lying between them. CDR3 loop: CASSRSGAGGYEQYF. DNA for the CDR3: TGTGCCAGCAGTCGAAGTGGGGCCGGGGGTTACGAGCAGTACTTC.

This clonotype was seen only a few times. The J gene is TRBJ2-1, the V gene TRBV9; the match to TRBD2 covers 9 bases. The CDR3 loop spans 17 amino acids. V lost 0 bases and J lost 4; bases outside the gene matches: 8. In germline, CDR1 is SGDLS, CDR2 YYNGEE. This chain's CDR3 is CASSVGSGSVVYNEQFF. In DNA, the CDR3 is TGTGCCAGCAGCGTAGGTAGCGGGAGTGTCGTGTACAATGAGCAGTTCTTC.

This clonotype was seen a few times. The rearrangement links TRBV24-1 to TRBJ2-3, with 9 bases aligning to TRBD1. Germline V CDR1 and CDR2: KGHDR, SFDVKD. This CDR3 spans 17 amino acids. The J segment lost 0 bases and the V segment lost 4 bases, leaving 7 bases of the junction unmatched. CDR3 bases: TGTGCCACCAGTGAGCTGGGACAGGGCGGTAGCACAGATACGCAGTATTTT. Translating it yields CATSELGQGGSTDTQYF.